This is a list of T cell receptor beta chains from one sample in a study of CD4 and CD8 cells across lung adenocarcinoma regions. TCRdb analysed the PCR reads with MiXCR anew, one entry per CDR3 protein. The table records around 15,000 distinct CDR3 sequences, approximately 44% of them present only once. The sequencing sample was made of CD4+ T cells from the center of a lung tumor. Source of these receptors: a male donor with lung adenocarcinoma. The CD4 and CD8 labels of this study may be unreliable. The CDR3 runs from the conserved cysteine through the conserved F or W. A D gene is named only where the DNA matches it firmly. Clone size is shown for a subset of rows, as once, few, many or a class of expanded clone.

-	TRBD1	TRBV6-1	TRBJ2-4	CASSESGTGGDDQYF	TGTGCCAGCAGTGAATCCGGGACAGGGGGCGACGATCAGTACTTC
-	TRBD2	TRBV6-2/TRBV6-3	TRBJ2-4	CASSYGTSGIIQYF	TGTGCCAGCAGTTACGGGACTAGCGGGATCATTCAGTACTTC
-	-	TRBV27	TRBJ1-5	CASVQQGRQPQHF	TGTGCCAGCGTACAGCAGGGGCGACAGCCCCAGCATTTT
few	TRBD1	TRBV7-7	TRBJ2-7	CASSLRQGDNYEQYF	TGTGCTAGCAGCCTCCGACAGGGCGACAACTACGAGCAGTACTTC
many	TRBD2	TRBV27	TRBJ2-1	CASSILAGSREQFF	TGTGCCAGCAGTATACTAGCGGGCTCCAGGGAGCAGTTCTTC
many	TRBD1	TRBV10-2	TRBJ2-2	CASSAAGGSTGELFF	TGCGCCAGCAGTGCAGCAGGGGGCAGTACCGGGGAGCTGTTTTTT
-	-	TRBV6-1	TRBJ1-3	CASSVTGSSGNTIYF	TGTGCCAGCAGTGTTACAGGGAGCTCTGGAAACACCATATATTTT
many	TRBD2	TRBV6-4	TRBJ2-3	CASSVLAGETDTQYF	TGTGCCAGCAGTGTTCTAGCGGGAGAGACAGATACGCAGTATTTT
-	TRBD2	TRBV7-2	TRBJ2-7	CASSSGLAGGEQYF	TGTGCCAGCAGCTCAGGACTAGCTGGGGGTGAGCAGTACTTC
large	TRBD2	TRBV27	TRBJ2-5	CASSFGTRGGGTQYF	TGTGCCAGCAGTTTTGGGACTAGAGGAGGTGGGACCCAGTACTTC
few	-	TRBV5-1	TRBJ2-1	CASSLGDNNEQFF	TGCGCCAGCAGCTTGGGGGATAACAATGAGCAGTTCTTC
many	TRBD2	TRBV6-5	TRBJ2-7	CASSYSSGGWSGTNPYEQYF	TGTGCCAGCAGTTACTCGAGCGGAGGGTGGTCCGGGACTAACCCCTACGAGCAGTACTTC
medium-sized	TRBD2	TRBV27	TRBJ2-7	CASSPGTSGNHEQYF	TGTGCCAGCAGTCCGGGGACTAGCGGGAACCACGAGCAGTACTTC
-	-	TRBV6-1	TRBJ2-2	CARGLQAGSTGALYF	TGTGCCAGGGGACTCCAGGCCGGAAGCACAGGGGCGCTGTATTTT
once	-	TRBV27	TRBJ2-4	CGSRTGLRAKNIQYF	TGTGGCAGCAGGACGGGGCTGCGAGCCAAAAACATTCAGTACTTC
-	TRBD1	TRBV7-2	TRBJ2-7	CASSMTGTGSHEQYF	TGTGCCAGCAGCATGACCGGGACAGGGTCGCACGAGCAGTACTTC
-	-	TRBV27	TRBJ2-3	CASSPGRVGPGKETQYF	TGTGCCAGTAGTCCGGGCCGCGTAGGTCCTGGGAAAGAGACGCAGTATTTC
-	-	TRBV3-1	TRBJ2-1	CASSQGVSGNEQFF	TGTGCCAGCAGCCAAGGAGTTTCGGGGAATGAGCAGTTCTTC
medium-sized	TRBD2	TRBV6-1	TRBJ2-7	CASRRGLAGGSYEQYF	TGTGCCAGCAGACGCGGACTAGCGGGAGGGTCCTACGAGCAGTACTTC
many	-	TRBV7-3	TRBJ2-1	CASSLWGPGPYNEQFF	TGTGCCAGCAGCTTATGGGGCCCGGGCCCCTACAATGAGCAGTTCTTC
few	-	TRBV6-4	TRBJ2-1	CASSARSENEQFF	TGTGCCAGCAGTGCCCGGAGCGAAAATGAGCAGTTCTTC
medium-sized	-	TRBV7-8	TRBJ2-1	CASSLRRRLYNEQFF	TGTGCCAGCAGCTTACGGCGCCGGCTCTACAATGAGCAGTTCTTC
few	TRBD2	TRBV27	TRBJ2-7	CASSLWFQATSGRAGYEQYF	TGTGCCAGCAGTTTATGGTTCCAGGCTACTAGCGGGAGGGCCGGCTACGAGCAGTACTTC
-	-	TRBV25-1	TRBJ2-3	CARRQTATDTQYF	TGTGCCAGGAGGCAAACAGCCACAGATACGCAGTATTTC
-	TRBD2	TRBV3-1	TRBJ2-7	CASSHIASGSSYEQYF	TGTGCCAGCAGCCATATCGCTAGCGGGAGCTCCTACGAGCAGTACTTC
-	TRBD2	TRBV7-2	TRBJ2-1	CASSYTSGQGNEQFF	TGTGCCAGCAGCTACACTAGCGGACAAGGGAATGAGCAGTTCTTC
-	-	TRBV30	TRBJ2-6	CACPDWEISSGANVLTF	TGTGCCTGCCCGGACTGGGAAATTAGCTCTGGGGCCAACGTCCTGACTTTC
-	-	TRBV6-1	TRBJ2-3	CARGMSTDEQYF	TGTGCCCGCGGTATGAGCACAGATGAGCAGTATTTT
-	TRBD1	TRBV5-6	TRBJ2-1	CASSLGQGAWNEQFF	TGTGCCAGCAGCCTTGGGCAGGGGGCATGGAATGAGCAGTTCTTC
few	-	TRBV4-1	TRBJ1-2	CASSHGGRGLYGYTF	TGCGCCAGCAGCCACGGCGGACGGGGCCTCTATGGCTACACCTTC
-	TRBD2	TRBV12-3/TRBV12-4	TRBJ2-5	CASSFITSGYNEQYF	TGTGCCAGCAGTTTCATAACTAGCGGCTACAATGAGCAGTACTTC
-	-	TRBV4-1	TRBJ1-4	CASSPIGEAGKLFF	TGCGCCAGCAGCCCGATAGGGGAGGCGGGAAAACTGTTTTTT
medium-sized	TRBD1	TRBV6-1	TRBJ1-2	CASRDREGDGYTF	TGTGCCAGCAGGGACAGGGAGGGGGACGGCTACACCTTC
-	-	TRBV6-1	TRBJ2-4	CAGSVMARERDTQYF	TGTGCCGGCAGTGTCATGGCCCGCGAGCGAGACACCCAGTACTTC
many	-	TRBV6-1	TRBJ2-7	CASSTKGAVVYEQYF	TGTGCCAGCAGCACTAAGGGAGCCGTGGTCTACGAGCAGTACTTC
few	-	TRBV30	TRBJ2-7	CAWSHSYEQYF	TGTGCCTGGAGTCATAGTTACGAGCAGTACTTC
-	TRBD1	TRBV10-3	TRBJ1-1	CAISRQGGSEAFF	TGTGCCATCAGTAGACAGGGGGGTTCGGAAGCTTTCTTT
many	-	TRBV10-3	TRBJ2-3	CAIRSAGATDTQYF	TGTGCCATAAGATCGGCGGGGGCCACAGATACGCAGTATTTT
-	TRBD1	TRBV15	TRBJ1-6	CATSRQGVTNSPLHF	TGTGCCACCAGCAGACAGGGGGTCACTAATTCACCCCTCCACTTT
medium-sized	-	TRBV6-5	TRBJ2-1	CASSYAEYNEQFF	TGTGCCAGCAGTTATGCAGAGTACAATGAGCAGTTCTTC
-	-	TRBV6-1	TRBJ2-6	CASSTGKLSGANVLTF	TGTGCCAGCAGTACAGGGAAGCTTTCTGGGGCCAACGTCCTGACTTTC
-	TRBD1	TRBV10-2	TRBJ2-5	CAGQGEETKNTQYF	TGTGCGGGCCAGGGGGAAGAAACCAAAAACACCCAGTACTTC
many	-	TRBV27	TRBJ2-3	CASSLVSLATDTQYF	TGTGCCAGCAGTCTAGTCTCTCTCGCCACAGATACGCAGTATTTT
medium-sized	TRBD2	TRBV7-6	TRBJ2-1	CASSRFGPFGLAGGGAYNEQFF	TGTGCCAGCAGCCGATTCGGGCCCTTCGGACTAGCGGGGGGAGGAGCCTACAATGAGCAGTTCTTC
few	-	TRBV27	TRBJ2-4	CASSPGRLASGTDIQYF	TGTGCCAGCAGTCCTGGCCGACTAGCTTCTGGGACAGATATTCAGTATTTC